These 9 T cell receptor beta chains share one sample of origin, sequenced in a study of cytomegalovirus exposure and HLA in healthy donors. 60 Vbeta and 13 Jbeta primers were used in PCR. Produced via immunoSEQ multiplex PCR; TCRdb's table is partial and in-frame only. The sample has about 120,000 clones, approximately 72% seen once. The sample comprised PBMCs. These receptors were obtained from a woman in her forties in good health and CMV-seropositive.

The rearrangement links TRBV5-1 to TRBJ1-2; D may be TRBD1 (5 bases). CDR3 length equals 15 residues. Germline assignment: CDR1 SGHRS and CDR2 YFSETQ. Deletions cut 3 bases from V and 7 bases from J, with 19 bases between. CDR3 coding DNA: TGCGCCAGCAGCTCGGTCGTGGGGACTGCCTCTGGCTACACCTTC. It translates to CASSSVVGTASGYTF.

The chain employs TRBV6-1 and TRBJ2-1; 11 nucleotides match TRBD2. The CDR3 runs 16 residues. J was trimmed by 3 bases and V by 3 bases; bases with no gene match: 4. Germline V gives CDR1 MNHNS, CDR2 SASEGT. The CDR3 nucleotides read TGTGCCAGCAGTGATCTGACTAGCGGGGACTACAATGAGCAGTTCTTC. This encodes CASSDLTSGDYNEQFF.

The rearrangement joins TRBV21-1 to TRBJ2-5; the D segment call TRBD2 is taken from the table without a DNA check. TRBV21-1 is reported as a pseudogene. The CDR3 has 15 residues. In DNA, the CDR3 is TGTGCCAGCAGCCCGACTAGCGGGGGGGGAGAGACCCAGTACTTC. Its protein product is CASSPTSGGGETQYF.

The chain is built from TRBV9 and TRBJ2-2, with 10 positions matching TRBD2. CDR1 and CDR2 (germline): SGDLS, YYNGEE. The CDR3 length is 15 residues. With V trimmed by 5 bases and J by 4 bases, 5 bases remained unmatched. The DNA for the CDR3 is TGTGCCAGCAGAAGCGGGGGGGCCGGCACCGGGGAGCTGTTTTTT. Encoded protein: CASRSGGAGTGELFF. Together with reference TRBV9 and TRBJ2-2, the CDR3 gives the full variable domain: DSGVTQTPKHLITATGQRVTLRCSPRSGDLSVYWYQQSLDQGLQFLIQYYNGEERAKGNILERFSAQQFPDLHSELNLSSLELGDSALYFCASRSGGAGTGELFFGEGSRLTVL.

This clone was picked up a small number of times. This sequence joins TRBV27 and TRBJ2-4; the match to TRBD1 covers 7 bases. The germline V gene has CDR1 MNHEY and CDR2 SMNVEV (reference sequence). The CDR3 is made up of 19 amino acids. Losses at the gene ends were 6 bases for V and 1 base for J; bases not matched to a gene: 18. CDR3 protein: CASSPTPDRWPRAKNIQYF. DNA of the CDR3: TGTGCCAGCAGCCCCACCCCGGACAGGTGGCCGCGGGCCAAAAACATTCAGTACTTC.

To note about this clone: The junction does not match germline at one end; this may be a read error. J is TRBJ1-1 and V is TRBV19; 8 positions match TRBD1. The CDR3 extends over 14 amino acids. The V gene's germline CDR1 is LNHDA and CDR2 SQIVND (reference sequence). The CDR3 loop is CASSGRQGMTAAFF. Here the CDR3 DNA reads TGTGCCAGTAGTGGACGACAGGGGATGACTGCAGCTTTCTTT.

CDR3 nucleotide sequence: TGTGCCAGCAGTGAGCTAGCGGGGGGCGGGGGGCAGACCCAGTACTTC. It specifies CASSELAGGGGQTQYF. This chain links TRBV6-1 with TRBJ2-5, with 11 bases identical to TRBD2. The V gene's germline CDR1 is MNHNS and CDR2 SASEGT. This CDR3 contains 16 residues. Trimming removed 3 bases from V and 6 bases from J; junction bases left unmatched: 9.

V is TRBV4-3 and J is TRBJ1-2; D gene uncertain. This CDR3 is built from 14 residues. The V end lost 0 bases, the J end lost 5 bases, and 10 bases lay between the germline ends. Germline CDR1 LGHNA, CDR2 YSLEER. In nucleotides, the CDR3 is TGCGCCAGCAGCCAAGAATCTGAGTTTTATGGCTACACCTTC. It encodes CASSQESEFYGYTF.

The rearrangement uses TRBV6-5 and TRBJ1-1, with 7 bases lining up with TRBD1. CDR3 length: 13 residues. V shed 11 bases, J shed 1 base, and the junction held 7 bases outside the gene matches. Germline lookup yields CDR1 MNHEY and CDR2 SVGAGI. The CDR3 DNA follows: TGTGCCGGGCAACAGGGGCCGAACACTGAAGCTTTCTTT. It is translated as CAGQQGPNTEAFF.